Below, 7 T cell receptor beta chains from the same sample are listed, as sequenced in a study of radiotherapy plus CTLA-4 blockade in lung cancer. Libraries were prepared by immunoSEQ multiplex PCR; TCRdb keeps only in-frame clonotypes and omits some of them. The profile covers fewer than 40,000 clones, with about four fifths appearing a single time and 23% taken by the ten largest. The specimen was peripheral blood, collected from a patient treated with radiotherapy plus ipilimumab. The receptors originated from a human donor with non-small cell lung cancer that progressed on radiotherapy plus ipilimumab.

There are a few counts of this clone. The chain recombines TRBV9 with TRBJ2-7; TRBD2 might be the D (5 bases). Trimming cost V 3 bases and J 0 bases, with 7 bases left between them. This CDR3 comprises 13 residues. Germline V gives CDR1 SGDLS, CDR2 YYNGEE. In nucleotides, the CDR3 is TGTGCCAGCAGCGGCCGGGACTCCTACGAGCAGTACTTC. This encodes CASSGRDSYEQYF.

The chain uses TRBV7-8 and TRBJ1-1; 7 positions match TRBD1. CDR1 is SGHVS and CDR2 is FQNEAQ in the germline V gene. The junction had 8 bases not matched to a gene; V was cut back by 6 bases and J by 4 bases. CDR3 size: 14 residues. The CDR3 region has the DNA TGTGCCAGCAGACCCGTAGACAGGGCCACTGAAGCTTTCTTT. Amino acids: CASRPVDRATEAFF.

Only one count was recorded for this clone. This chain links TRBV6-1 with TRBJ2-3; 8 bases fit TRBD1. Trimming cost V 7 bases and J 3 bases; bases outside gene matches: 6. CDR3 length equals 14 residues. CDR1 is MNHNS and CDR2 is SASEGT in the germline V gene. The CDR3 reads CASMGRGLTDTQYF. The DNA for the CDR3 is TGTGCCAGCATGGGCAGGGGGCTAACAGATACGCAGTATTTT.

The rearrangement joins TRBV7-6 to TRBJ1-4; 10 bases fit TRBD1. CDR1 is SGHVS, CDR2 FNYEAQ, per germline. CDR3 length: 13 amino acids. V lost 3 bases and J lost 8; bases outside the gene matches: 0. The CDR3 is CASSLTGGEKLFF. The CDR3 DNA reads TGTGCCAGCAGCTTGACAGGGGGCGAAAAACTGTTTTTT.

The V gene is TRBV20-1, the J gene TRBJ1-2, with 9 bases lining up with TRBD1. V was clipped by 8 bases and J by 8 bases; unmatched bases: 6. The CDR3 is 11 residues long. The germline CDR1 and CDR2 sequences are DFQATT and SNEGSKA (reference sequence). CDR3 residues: CSYRGPGGYTF. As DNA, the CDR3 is TGCAGTTACAGGGGGCCGGGCGGCTACACCTTC.

The CDR3 sequence: CASSSQASTEAFF. CDR3 DNA sequence: TGTGCCAGCAGCTCCCAGGCGAGCACTGAAGCTTTCTTT. The V call is TRBV7-9, the J call TRBJ1-1; D is undetermined. Per the germline V gene, CDR1 is SEHNR and CDR2 is FQNEAQ (reference sequence). This CDR3 has 13 amino acids. Trimming shortened V by 4 bases and J by 4 bases, and 10 bases separated the two germline ends.

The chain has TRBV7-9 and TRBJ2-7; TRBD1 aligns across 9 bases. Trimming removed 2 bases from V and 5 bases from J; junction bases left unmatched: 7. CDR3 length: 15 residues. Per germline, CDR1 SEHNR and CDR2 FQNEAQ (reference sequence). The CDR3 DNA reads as TGTGCCAGCAGCTTATCTGGACAGGGGACCCACGAGCAGTACTTC. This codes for CASSLSGQGTHEQYF.